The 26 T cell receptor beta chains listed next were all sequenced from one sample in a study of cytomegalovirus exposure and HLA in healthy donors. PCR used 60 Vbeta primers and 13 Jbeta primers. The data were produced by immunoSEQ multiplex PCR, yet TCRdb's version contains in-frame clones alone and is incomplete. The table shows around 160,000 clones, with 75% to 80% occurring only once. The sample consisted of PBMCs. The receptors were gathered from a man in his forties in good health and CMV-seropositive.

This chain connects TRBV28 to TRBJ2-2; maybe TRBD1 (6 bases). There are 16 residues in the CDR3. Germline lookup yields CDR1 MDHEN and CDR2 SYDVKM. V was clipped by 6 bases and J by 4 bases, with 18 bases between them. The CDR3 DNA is TGTGCCAGCAGCAAAGACAGGCGACGTCTCACCGGGGAGCTGTTTTTT. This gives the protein CASSKDRRRLTGELFF.

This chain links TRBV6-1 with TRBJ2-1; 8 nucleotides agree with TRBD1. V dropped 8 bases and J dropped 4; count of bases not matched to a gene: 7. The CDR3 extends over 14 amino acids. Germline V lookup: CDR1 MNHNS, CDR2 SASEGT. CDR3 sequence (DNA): TGTGCCAGCGGCGCAGGGGGCAGGTACAATGAGCAGTTCTTC. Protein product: CASGAGGRYNEQFF.

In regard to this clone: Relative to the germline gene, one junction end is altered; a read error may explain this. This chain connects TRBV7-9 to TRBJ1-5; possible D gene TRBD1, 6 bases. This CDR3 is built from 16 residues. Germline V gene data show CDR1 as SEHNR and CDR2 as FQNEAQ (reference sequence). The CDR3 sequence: CSSSPLGGAQSPPQHF. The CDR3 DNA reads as TGTTCCAGCAGCCCCCTCGGGGGGGCCCAGTCCCCGCCCCAGCATTTT.

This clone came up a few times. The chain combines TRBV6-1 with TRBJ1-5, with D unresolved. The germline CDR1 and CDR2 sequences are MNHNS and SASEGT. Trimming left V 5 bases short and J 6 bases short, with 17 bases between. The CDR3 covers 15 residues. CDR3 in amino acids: CASSKQYVGGQPQHF. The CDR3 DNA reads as TGTGCCAGCAGTAAACAATACGTTGGCGGTCAGCCCCAGCATTTT.

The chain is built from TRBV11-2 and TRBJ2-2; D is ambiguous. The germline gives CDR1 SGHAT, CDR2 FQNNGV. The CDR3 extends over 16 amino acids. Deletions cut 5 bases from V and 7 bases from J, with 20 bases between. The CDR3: CASSLELWAYVGELFF. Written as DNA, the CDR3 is TGTGCCAGCAGCCTCGAGTTGTGGGCCTACGTCGGGGAGCTGTTTTTT.

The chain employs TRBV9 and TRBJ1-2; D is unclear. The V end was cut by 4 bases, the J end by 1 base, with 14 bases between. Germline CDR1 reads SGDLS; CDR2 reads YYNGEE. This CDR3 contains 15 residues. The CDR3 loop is CASSPTLAFNYGYTF. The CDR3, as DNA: TGTGCCAGCAGCCCCACGCTAGCCTTTAACTATGGCTACACCTTC.

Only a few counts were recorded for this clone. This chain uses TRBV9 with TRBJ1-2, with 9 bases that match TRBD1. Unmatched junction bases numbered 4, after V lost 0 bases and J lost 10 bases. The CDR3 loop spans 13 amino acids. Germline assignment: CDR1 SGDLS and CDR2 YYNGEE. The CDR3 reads CASSVDGQGTYTF. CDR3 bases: TGTGCCAGCAGCGTAGACGGACAGGGGACCTACACCTTC.

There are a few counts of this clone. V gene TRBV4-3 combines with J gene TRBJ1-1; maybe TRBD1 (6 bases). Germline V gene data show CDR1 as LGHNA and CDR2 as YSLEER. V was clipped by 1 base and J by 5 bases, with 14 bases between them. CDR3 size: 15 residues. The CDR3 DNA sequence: TGCGCCAGCAGCCAAGGAACAGGGTCTGGGACTGAAGCTTTCTTT. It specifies CASSQGTGSGTEAFF.

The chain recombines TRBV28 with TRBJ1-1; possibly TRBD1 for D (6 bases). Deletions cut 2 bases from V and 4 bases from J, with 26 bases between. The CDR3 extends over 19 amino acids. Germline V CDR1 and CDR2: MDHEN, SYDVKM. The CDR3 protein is CASSLGSGWLNRESTEAFF. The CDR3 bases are TGTGCCAGCAGTTTAGGGTCCGGTTGGTTAAACAGGGAAAGCACTGAAGCTTTCTTT. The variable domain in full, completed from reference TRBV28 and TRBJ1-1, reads DVKVTQSSRYLVKRTGEKVFLECVQDMDHENMFWYRQDPGLGLRLIYFSYDVKMKEKGDIPEGYSVSREKKERFSLILESASTNQTSMYLCASSLGSGWLNRESTEAFFGQGTRLTVV.

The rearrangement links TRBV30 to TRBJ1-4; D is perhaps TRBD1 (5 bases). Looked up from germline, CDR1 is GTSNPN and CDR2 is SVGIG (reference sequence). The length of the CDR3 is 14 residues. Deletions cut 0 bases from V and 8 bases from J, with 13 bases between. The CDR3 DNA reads TGTGCCTGGAGTGTGACTGGGGCGGCCGAAAAACTGTTTTTT. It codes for CAWSVTGAAEKLFF.

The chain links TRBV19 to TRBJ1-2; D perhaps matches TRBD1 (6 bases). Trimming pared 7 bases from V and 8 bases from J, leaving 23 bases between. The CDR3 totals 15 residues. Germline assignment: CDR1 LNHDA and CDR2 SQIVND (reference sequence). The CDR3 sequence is CASMSSTGTRKGYTF. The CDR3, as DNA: TGTGCCAGTATGAGTAGTACCGGGACACGGAAAGGCTACACCTTC.

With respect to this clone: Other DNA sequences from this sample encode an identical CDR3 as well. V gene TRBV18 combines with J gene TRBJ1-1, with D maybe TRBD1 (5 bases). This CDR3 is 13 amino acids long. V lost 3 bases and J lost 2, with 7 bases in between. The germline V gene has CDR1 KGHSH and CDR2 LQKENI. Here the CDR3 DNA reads TGTGCCAGCTCACCGGGACTCAACACTGAAGCTTTCTTT. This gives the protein CASSPGLNTEAFF.

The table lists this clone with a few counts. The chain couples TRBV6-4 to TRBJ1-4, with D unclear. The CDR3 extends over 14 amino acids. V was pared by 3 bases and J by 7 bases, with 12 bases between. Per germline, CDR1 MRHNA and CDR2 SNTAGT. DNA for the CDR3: TGTGCCAGCAGTGAAAGTCGGGATAGTGAAAAACTGTTTTTT. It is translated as CASSESRDSEKLFF.

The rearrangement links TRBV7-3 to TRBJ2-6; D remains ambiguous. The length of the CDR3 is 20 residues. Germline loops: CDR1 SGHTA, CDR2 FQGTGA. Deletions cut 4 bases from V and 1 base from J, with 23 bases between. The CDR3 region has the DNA TGTGCCAGCAGCTCCGCCGTAACCGCGCTCGCGCCGTCTGGGGCCAACGTCCTGACTTTC. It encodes CASSSAVTALAPSGANVLTF. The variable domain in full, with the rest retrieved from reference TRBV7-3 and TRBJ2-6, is GAGVSQTPSNKVTEKGKYVELRCDPISGHTALYWYRQSLGQGPEFLIYFQGTGAADDSGLPNDRFFAVRPEGSVSTLKIQRTERGDSAVYLCASSSAVTALAPSGANVLTFGAGSRLTVL.

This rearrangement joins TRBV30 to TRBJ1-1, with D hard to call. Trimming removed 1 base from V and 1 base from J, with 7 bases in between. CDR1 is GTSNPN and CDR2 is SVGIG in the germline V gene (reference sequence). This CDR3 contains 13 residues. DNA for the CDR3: TGTGCCTGGAGTGGACAACCGAACACTGAAGCTTTCTTT. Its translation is CAWSGQPNTEAFF. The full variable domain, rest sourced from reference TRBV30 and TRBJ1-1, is SQTIHQWPATLVQPVGSPLSLECTVEGTSNPNLYWYRQAAGRGLQLLFYSVGIGQISSEVPQNLSASRPQDRQFILSSKKLLLSDSGFYLCAWSGQPNTEAFFGQGTRLTVV.

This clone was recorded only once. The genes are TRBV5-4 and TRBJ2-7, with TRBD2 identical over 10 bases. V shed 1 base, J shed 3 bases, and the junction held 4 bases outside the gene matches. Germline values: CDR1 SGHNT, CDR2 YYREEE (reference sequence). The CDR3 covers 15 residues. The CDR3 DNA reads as TGTGCCAGCAGCTTGAAGACTAGCGGGTACTACGAGCAGTACTTC. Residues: CASSLKTSGYYEQYF.

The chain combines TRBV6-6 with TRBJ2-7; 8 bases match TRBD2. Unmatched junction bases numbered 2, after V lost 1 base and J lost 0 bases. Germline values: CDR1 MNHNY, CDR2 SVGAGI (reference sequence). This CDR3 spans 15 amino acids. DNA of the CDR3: TGTGCCAGCAGTTACTTCAGCGGGGGCTCCTACGAGCAGTACTTC. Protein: CASSYFSGGSYEQYF.

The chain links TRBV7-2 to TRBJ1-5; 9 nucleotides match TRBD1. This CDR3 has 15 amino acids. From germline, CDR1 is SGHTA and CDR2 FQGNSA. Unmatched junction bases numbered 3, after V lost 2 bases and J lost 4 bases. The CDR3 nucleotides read TGTGCCAGCAGCTTATTGGACAGGGGTAATCAGCCCCAGCATTTT. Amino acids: CASSLLDRGNQPQHF.

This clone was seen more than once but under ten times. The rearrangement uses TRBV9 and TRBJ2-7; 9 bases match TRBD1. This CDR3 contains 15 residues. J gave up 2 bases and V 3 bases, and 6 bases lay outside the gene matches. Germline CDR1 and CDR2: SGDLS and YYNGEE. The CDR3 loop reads CASSGGTGKAYEQYF. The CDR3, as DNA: TGTGCCAGCAGCGGGGGGACAGGGAAGGCCTACGAGCAGTACTTC.

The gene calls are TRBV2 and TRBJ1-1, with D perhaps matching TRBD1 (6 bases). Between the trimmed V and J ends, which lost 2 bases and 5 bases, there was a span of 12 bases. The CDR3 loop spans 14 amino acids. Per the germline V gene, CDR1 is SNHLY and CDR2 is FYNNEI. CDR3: CASSEQTGGTEAFF. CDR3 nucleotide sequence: TGTGCCAGCAGTGAACAGACAGGTGGTACTGAAGCTTTCTTT.

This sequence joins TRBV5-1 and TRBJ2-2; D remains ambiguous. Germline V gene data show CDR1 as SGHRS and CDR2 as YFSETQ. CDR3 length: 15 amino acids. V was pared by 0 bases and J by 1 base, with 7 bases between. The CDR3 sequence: CASSLATWNTGELFF. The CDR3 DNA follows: TGCGCCAGCAGCTTGGCTACTTGGAACACCGGGGAGCTGTTTTTT.

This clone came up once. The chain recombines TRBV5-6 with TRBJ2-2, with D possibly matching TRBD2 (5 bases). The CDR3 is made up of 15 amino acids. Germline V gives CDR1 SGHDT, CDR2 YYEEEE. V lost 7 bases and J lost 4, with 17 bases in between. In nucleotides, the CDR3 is TGTGCCAGCCGGAGGAACGCCCGGGGCACCGGGGAGCTGTTTTTT. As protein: CASRRNARGTGELFF.

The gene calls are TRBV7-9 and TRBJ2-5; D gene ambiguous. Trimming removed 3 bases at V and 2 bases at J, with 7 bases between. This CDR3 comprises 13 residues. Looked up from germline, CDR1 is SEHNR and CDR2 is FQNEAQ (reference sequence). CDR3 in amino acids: CASSFGQQETQYF. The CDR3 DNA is TGTGCCAGCAGCTTTGGGCAGCAAGAGACCCAGTACTTC.

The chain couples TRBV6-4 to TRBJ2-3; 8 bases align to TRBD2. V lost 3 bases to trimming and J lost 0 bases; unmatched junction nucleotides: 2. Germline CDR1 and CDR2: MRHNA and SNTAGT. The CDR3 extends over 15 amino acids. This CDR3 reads CASSEASGSTDTQYF. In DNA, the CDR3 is TGTGCCAGCAGTGAGGCTAGCGGGAGCACAGATACGCAGTATTTT.

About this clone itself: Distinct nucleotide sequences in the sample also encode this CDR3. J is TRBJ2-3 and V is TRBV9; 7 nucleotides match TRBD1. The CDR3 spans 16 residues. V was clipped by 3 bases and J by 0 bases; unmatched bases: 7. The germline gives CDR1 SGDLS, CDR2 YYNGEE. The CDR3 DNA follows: TGTGCCAGCAGCGGAAGGGGGCCGCGGAGCACAGATACGCAGTATTTT. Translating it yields CASSGRGPRSTDTQYF.

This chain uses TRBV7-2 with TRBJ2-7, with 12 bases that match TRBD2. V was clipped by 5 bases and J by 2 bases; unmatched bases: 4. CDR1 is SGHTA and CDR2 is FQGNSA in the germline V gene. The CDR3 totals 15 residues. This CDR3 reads CASSGLAGGTYEQYF. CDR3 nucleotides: TGTGCCAGCAGCGGTCTAGCGGGAGGGACCTACGAGCAGTACTTC. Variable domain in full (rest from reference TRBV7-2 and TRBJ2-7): GAGVSQSPSNKVTEKGKDVELRCDPISGHTALYWYRQSLGQGLEFLIYFQGNSAPDKSGLPSDRFSAERTGGSVSTLTIQRTQQEDSAVYLCASSGLAGGTYEQYFGPGTRLTVT.